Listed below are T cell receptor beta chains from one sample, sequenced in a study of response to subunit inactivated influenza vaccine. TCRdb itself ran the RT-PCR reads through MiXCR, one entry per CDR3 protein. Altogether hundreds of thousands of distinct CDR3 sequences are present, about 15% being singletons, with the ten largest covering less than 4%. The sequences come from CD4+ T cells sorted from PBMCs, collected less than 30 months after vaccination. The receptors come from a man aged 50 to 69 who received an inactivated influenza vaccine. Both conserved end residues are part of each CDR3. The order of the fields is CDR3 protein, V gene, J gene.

CDR3 protein: CASSWGGPGTDTQYF; V gene: TRBV7-9; J gene: TRBJ2-3
CDR3 protein: CASSQDPGGTRTDTQYF; V gene: TRBV4-2; J gene: TRBJ2-3
CDR3 protein: CASSSGQNLGEAFF; V gene: TRBV18; J gene: TRBJ1-1
CDR3 protein: CSAAILYNEQFF; V gene: TRBV20-1; J gene: TRBJ2-1
CDR3 protein: CSANWAFF; V gene: TRBV20-1; J gene: TRBJ1-1
CDR3 protein: CASSETTTGTYEQYF; V gene: TRBV2; J gene: TRBJ2-7
CDR3 protein: CASSLNVGWAFF; V gene: TRBV7-9; J gene: TRBJ1-1
CDR3 protein: CASSSQFWNEQFF; V gene: TRBV7-9; J gene: TRBJ2-1
CDR3 protein: CASSSTILGLAEETQYF; V gene: TRBV7-8; J gene: TRBJ2-5
CDR3 protein: CASSLGQGVGDTQYF; V gene: TRBV5-1; J gene: TRBJ2-3
CDR3 protein: CASRAVSSGGTDTQYF; V gene: TRBV10-2; J gene: TRBJ2-3
CDR3 protein: CSARDTGLTGELFF; V gene: TRBV20-1; J gene: TRBJ2-2
CDR3 protein: CSAELGTANTEAFF; V gene: TRBV20-1; J gene: TRBJ1-1
CDR3 protein: CASARDGRYGYTF; V gene: TRBV7-2; J gene: TRBJ1-2
CDR3 protein: CASSQVGTDNSPLHF; V gene: TRBV4-1; J gene: TRBJ1-6
CDR3 protein: CSASGDSNNEQFF; V gene: TRBV20-1; J gene: TRBJ2-1
CDR3 protein: CASSPGRRSGAPLHF; V gene: TRBV7-9; J gene: TRBJ1-6
CDR3 protein: CASRDGQGSYNEQFF; V gene: TRBV6-2/TRBV6-3; J gene: TRBJ2-1
CDR3 protein: CASSLGGTSNTEAFF; V gene: TRBV12-3/TRBV12-4; J gene: TRBJ1-1
CDR3 protein: CASSKGVGSREQYF; V gene: TRBV21-1; J gene: TRBJ2-7
CDR3 protein: CASSFGPSTSYEQYF; V gene: TRBV6-1; J gene: TRBJ2-7
CDR3 protein: CASSPNGGSYNEQFF; V gene: TRBV18; J gene: TRBJ2-1
CDR3 protein: CASSSRGGRADTQYF; V gene: TRBV7-8; J gene: TRBJ2-3
CDR3 protein: CSADRGGEQYF; V gene: TRBV29-1; J gene: TRBJ2-7